This passage covers 21 T cell receptor beta chains from one sample sequenced in a study of T-cell reconstitution after alpha-beta-depleted transplantation in children. Preparing the TCRbeta library involved the use of unique molecular identifiers. TCRdb ran MiXCR on the PCR reads and lists one entry per CDR3 protein. The sample has approximately 170,000 distinct CDR3 sequences; around 10% are singletons. Sample: PBMCs, taken before TCRalphabeta/CD19-depleted stem cell transplant. The receptors here all came from a boy aged 2 to 10 with acute myeloid leukemia, due to receive a stem cell transplant.

This clonotype was found many times. The V call is TRBV5-5, the J call TRBJ2-1; 8 bases match TRBD2. The length of the CDR3 is 15 residues. The germline gives CDR1 SGHKS, CDR2 YYEKEE (reference sequence). Germline trimming cut 0 bases from V and 8 bases from J; bases unmatched to any gene: 7. The CDR3, as DNA: TGTGCCAGCAGCTTGGAGTCCGGGGGGGCCTATGAGCAGTTCTTC. Amino acids: CASSLESGGAYEQFF.

This clonotype was seen at least ten times. CDR3 loop: CASSFTGNTIYF. Here the CDR3 DNA reads TGTGCCAGCAGTTTTACTGGAAACACCATATATTTT. This chain uses TRBV28 with TRBJ1-3; D gene uncertain. Germline CDR1 reads MDHEN; CDR2 reads SYDVKM. CDR3 size: 12 residues. Trimming removed 3 bases at V and 2 bases at J, with 2 bases between.

At least ten counts were recorded for this clonotype. J is TRBJ1-2 and V is TRBV6-5; D is possibly TRBD1 (5 bases). Germline CDR1 MNHEY, CDR2 SVGAGI. V lost 8 bases to trimming and J lost 2 bases, with 12 bases between them. The CDR3 contains 13 residues. CDR3 DNA: TGTGCCAGCGGGGGACTTACGAACTATGGCTACACCTTC. Protein: CASGGLTNYGYTF.

This clonotype has at least ten counts. The chain carries TRBV20-1 and TRBJ1-2, with TRBD1 matching 11 bases. With V trimmed by 6 bases and J by 2 bases, 2 bases remained unmatched. This CDR3 has 13 amino acids. Per germline, CDR1 DFQATT and CDR2 SNEGSKA (reference sequence). The chain's CDR3 is CSARTGGNYGYTF. In DNA, the CDR3 is TGCAGTGCAAGGACAGGGGGCAACTATGGCTACACCTTC.

This clonotype has ten or more counts. This chain uses TRBV12-5 with TRBJ2-2; D is undetermined. Trimming cost V 10 bases and J 7 bases, with 13 bases left between them. Germline values: CDR1 LGHNT, CDR2 FRNRAP. The CDR3 totals 12 residues. The CDR3 spells CATPSMGGELFF. The DNA for the CDR3 is TGTGCTACTCCGTCGATGGGCGGGGAGCTGTTTTTT. The full variable domain, completed using reference TRBV12-5 and TRBJ2-2, is DARVTQTPRHKVTEMGQEVTMRCQPILGHNTVFWYRQTMMQGLELLAYFRNRAPLDDSGMPKDRFSAEMPDATLATLKIQPSEPRDSAVYFCATPSMGGELFFGEGSRLTVL.

The chain uses TRBV6-2 or TRBV6-3 and TRBJ2-7; 10 bases agree with TRBD1. V lost 2 bases and J lost 6; bases outside the gene matches: 4. This CDR3 has 14 amino acids. The germline CDR1 and CDR2 sequences are MNHEY and SVGEGT. The CDR3 DNA follows: TGTGCCAGCAGTTACAGGACAGGGGGTACCGAGCAGTACTTC. Its protein product is CASSYRTGGTEQYF.

This clonotype occurred many times. The V call is TRBV7-6, the J call TRBJ2-3; TRBD1 is a possible D gene (6 bases). Germline CDR1 reads SGHVS; CDR2 reads FNYEAQ. The V end was cut by 5 bases, the J end by 4 bases, with 13 bases between. This CDR3 contains 14 residues. CDR3 residues: CASSPTGWADTQYF. The CDR3 region has the DNA TGTGCCAGCAGCCCCACAGGGTGGGCAGATACGCAGTATTTT.

This clonotype was seen at least ten times. This rearrangement joins TRBV3-1 to TRBJ2-4; 10 bases align to TRBD2. The V and J ends lost 4 bases and 9 bases, in that order; junction bases with no gene match: 9. Germline lookup yields CDR1 LGHDT and CDR2 YNNKEL (reference sequence). There are 15 residues in the CDR3. This CDR3 is CASSPSGSGIGIQYF. The CDR3 DNA sequence: TGTGCCAGCAGCCCTAGCGGGAGCGGGATAGGCATTCAGTACTTC.

This clonotype turned up a few times. The CDR3 coding sequence is TGTGCCAGTAGTCCCCAAGCGTGGGGCACAGATACGCAGTATTTT. It codes for CASSPQAWGTDTQYF. The chain has TRBV19 and TRBJ2-3; D unresolved. Germline loops: CDR1 LNHDA, CDR2 SQIVND (reference sequence). The CDR3 is made up of 15 amino acids. V was pared by 5 bases and J by 1 base, with 13 bases between.

At least ten counts were recorded for this clonotype. V and J are TRBV12-3 or TRBV12-4 and TRBJ1-2; D gene ambiguous. CDR3 length equals 13 residues. V dropped 5 bases and J dropped 8 bases, with 15 bases sitting between them. CDR3 region: CASSPLLSWGYTF. The CDR3 DNA is TGTGCCAGCAGTCCCCTACTGAGTTGGGGCTACACCTTC.

As concerns this clonotype: A single base separates this from a much larger clone, so it may be a read error. The chain uses TRBV18 and TRBJ2-1, with D possibly matching TRBD1 (6 bases). This CDR3 region has 13 residues. The germline V gene encodes CDR1 KGHSH and CDR2 LQKENI. CDR3 sequence (DNA): TGTGCCAGCGCCCGGACAGAGAACGATGAGCTGTTCTTC. Translating it yields CASARTENDELFF.

This clonotype showed up just a few times. This chain links TRBV4-1 with TRBJ2-7; 13 nucleotides line up with TRBD2. Trimming at V came to 1 base and at J to 2 bases, leaving 5 bases not matched to a gene. Germline V gene data show CDR1 as MGHRA and CDR2 as YSYEKL. This CDR3 has 17 residues. The CDR3: CASSQVILAGGPYEQYF. CDR3 in DNA: TGCGCCAGCAGCCAAGTTATACTAGCGGGAGGGCCCTACGAGCAGTACTTC.

This clonotype showed up many times. V gene TRBV20-1 combines with J gene TRBJ1-2, with no clear D. CDR1 is DFQATT and CDR2 is SNEGSKA in the germline V gene (reference sequence). The CDR3 totals 13 residues. Deletions cut 1 base from V and 2 bases from J, with 8 bases between. CDR3 protein: CSARVAGNYGYTF. In DNA, the CDR3 is TGCAGTGCTAGAGTAGCGGGCAACTATGGCTACACCTTC.

The sample holds many counts of this clonotype. The chain recombines TRBV10-3 with TRBJ2-1; 7 bases fit TRBD2. The CDR3 has 16 residues. CDR1 and CDR2 (germline): ENHRY, SYGVKD. V shed 8 bases and J 0 bases; nucleotides not matched to a gene: 10. In DNA, the CDR3 is TGTGCCATCTCGGCGCTAGCGGAGAGCTCCTACAATGAGCAGTTCTTC. Protein product: CAISALAESSYNEQFF.

In its sample, this clonotype was seen many times. The J gene is TRBJ2-7, the V gene TRBV27, with 9 bases that match TRBD2. The V gene end was trimmed by 4 bases and the J gene end by 2 bases; junction bases not matched to a gene: 9. Germline-derived CDR1 and CDR2 are MNHEY and SMNVEV (reference sequence). This CDR3 contains 16 residues. CDR3 nucleotides: TGTGCCAGCAGTTCATCTCCTAGCGGGAACCCCTACGAGCAGTACTTC. Its translation: CASSSSPSGNPYEQYF.

This clonotype occurred many times. This sequence joins TRBV5-6 and TRBJ2-3; TRBD1 matches 7 bases. J was trimmed by 1 base and V by 4 bases; bases with no gene match: 3. Per the germline V gene, CDR1 is SGHDT and CDR2 is YYEEEE. The CDR3 is 14 residues long. The CDR3 reads CASSPGTGTDTQYF. In DNA, the CDR3 is TGTGCCAGCAGCCCCGGGACAGGCACAGATACGCAGTATTTT.

This clonotype has at least ten counts. The chain has TRBV5-1 and TRBJ2-5, with 10 bases matching TRBD2. The CDR3 is 17 amino acids. V shed 3 bases and J 2 bases; nucleotides not matched to a gene: 10. Germline CDR1 is SGHRS and CDR2 is YFSETQ. CDR3 loop: CASSYHSSGRDQETQYF. DNA for the CDR3: TGCGCCAGCAGCTACCACTCCAGCGGGAGGGATCAAGAGACCCAGTACTTC.

There are many counts of this clonotype. This chain joins TRBV12-3 or TRBV12-4 and TRBJ1-5, with 9 bases that match TRBD1. V lost 6 bases to trimming and J lost 7 bases; unmatched junction nucleotides: 10. This CDR3 region has 15 residues. The CDR3 loop reads CASSSIRQGGQPQHF. The CDR3 DNA is TGTGCCAGCAGCAGTATTAGACAGGGGGGACAGCCCCAGCATTTT.

This clonotype was counted ten times or more. The CDR3 bases are TGTGCCAGTACCCTTGGGGGGGTCTCTGGGGCCAACGTCCTGACTTTC. As protein: CASTLGGVSGANVLTF. The chain combines TRBV19 with TRBJ2-6, with TRBD2 matching over 7 bases. The J segment lost 0 bases and the V segment lost 7 bases, leaving 6 bases of the junction unmatched. Germline loops: CDR1 LNHDA, CDR2 SQIVND (reference sequence). The length of the CDR3 is 16 residues.

This clonotype was seen repeatedly, ten times or more. The rearrangement uses TRBV11-2 and TRBJ1-1, with 8 bases fitting TRBD1. The CDR3 covers 15 residues. The trim removed 2 bases at V and 0 bases at J, leaving 2 bases unmatched. The germline V gene encodes CDR1 SGHAT and CDR2 FQNNGV. Here the CDR3 DNA reads TGTGCCAGCAGCTTACAGGGGGCTTTGAACACTGAAGCTTTCTTT. Translated, it gives CASSLQGALNTEAFF.

This sequence joins TRBV28 and TRBJ1-1; no definite D call. The CDR3 consists of 13 residues. CDR1 MDHEN and CDR2 SYDVKM come from the germline V gene. V lost 2 bases, J lost 5 bases, and 9 bases lay in between. In DNA, the CDR3 is TGTGCCAGCAGTTTAGGAGGGCTAACTGAAGCTTTCTTT. Encoded protein: CASSLGGLTEAFF.